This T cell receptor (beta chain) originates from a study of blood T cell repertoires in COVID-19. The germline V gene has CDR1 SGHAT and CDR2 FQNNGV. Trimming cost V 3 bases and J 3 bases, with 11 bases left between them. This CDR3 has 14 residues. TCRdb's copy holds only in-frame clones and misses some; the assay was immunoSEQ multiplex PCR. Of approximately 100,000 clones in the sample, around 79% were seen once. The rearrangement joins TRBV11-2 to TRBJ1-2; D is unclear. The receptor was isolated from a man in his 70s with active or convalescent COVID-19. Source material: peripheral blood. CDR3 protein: CASSFDNMDYGYTF. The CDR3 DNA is TGTGCCAGCAGCTTCGACAACATGGACTATGGCTACACCTTC.